This TCR beta chain was captured in a study of Ad26.COV2.S vaccination and SARS-CoV-2 variants. Study-level background: This donor came from the COV1001 trial of Ad26.COV2.S.

A note on this clone: Its target is not known.

Treatment of the sample: 15 to 20 received Ad26.COV2.S at low or high dose, single or two shots; 5 received placebo; per-sample allocation not given. Sampling occurred on day 63 after the first vaccine or placebo injection. Notes on the study in general: Spike-specific TCR breadth was greater in vaccine than placebo recipients. After vaccination, substantial breadth of spike-specific CD8+ and CD4+ responses was reported. The TCR breadth and depth analyses may have understated or missed part of the total T cell responses.

Sequencing used immunoSEQ multiplex PCR; TCRdb keeps in-frame clones, though not all of them. This table has about 350,000 clones, around nine tenths appearing once. The TCR was taken from a person aged 18-60 years who received the Ad26.COV2.S COVID-19 vaccine or a placebo. Sequenced material: peripheral blood, taken in a trial of Ad26.COV2.S vaccine versus placebo.

CDR3 nucleotides: TGTGCCACCAGTGATTTTTCAGCGGGAGATACGCAGTATTTT. This encodes CATSDFSAGDTQYF. The J gene is TRBJ2-3, the V gene TRBV24-1, with D possibly TRBD2 on 6 matching bases. The CDR3 has 14 amino acids. V gave up 1 base and J gave up 5 bases, with 9 bases separating them. CDR1 is KGHDR, CDR2 SFDVKD, per germline.